This T cell receptor beta chain appears in the sequencing data of a study of shared clonotypes between healthy human individuals (dated by TCRdb to the early 2020s). Study-wide context: Two women and a few men aged 18 to 49 years were included in the cohort. The study deeply sequenced blood TCR repertoires of about 5 healthy adults to estimate repertoire size and the extent of clonotype sharing between individuals. To increase sequencing depth and limit assay-specific biases, TCR repertoire library preparation and sequencing were carried out by different laboratories using diverse techniques. Each donor's leukapheresis produced roughly between roughly 0.94 and 9.5 billion PBMCs.

To note about this clone: The clone's antigen remains unknown. Base qualities are not provided; no much larger clone lies one nucleotide away.

The donors were healthy, HIV-negative adults who had no recently reported acute infections or vaccinations. Every donor was a Caucasian adult residing in Nashville, Tennessee, USA. For unsorted samples, tens of millions of PBMCs were counted, and genomic DNA was extracted using the QIAamp DNA Blood Mini kit. After blood collection by leukapheresis, PBMCs were isolated using Ficoll-Histopaque density gradient centrifugation and then cryopreserved in the vapor phase of liquid nitrogen. Using the deep immunoSEQ assay, multiplex PCR amplified TCR CDR3 regions from genomic DNA. For each cell subset, the extracted genomic DNA was distributed evenly across all wells of several immunoSEQ 96-well plates, and each plate served as one replicate. For unsorted PBMC, roughly 330 ng of genomic DNA, equivalent to around 30,000 T cell genomes, went into each replicate PCR. Ten immunoSEQ deep assay plates were used to sequence the unsorted PBMC genomic DNA. Purified libraries were quantified with a Qubit 3.0 fluorometer, sized on a Bioanalyzer 2100, and re-quantified with the KAPA Library Quantification kit. Every immunoSEQ 96-well plate was sequenced on a separate single-read 150-cycle Illumina NextSeq 550 flow cell. As for the original processing: Because the immunoSEQ output held only junctional sequences and lacked quality scores, the filtering could not match the filtering applied to full-length reads. Sequences were annotated with PyIR, a Python wrapper for IgBLAST v1.9, using IMGT germline references to assign V/J genes and CDR3. Reads with weak V/J assignments (E-value above 1e-6), missing CDR3, stop codons, out-of-frame junctions, or ambiguous translated residues were removed. A V3J clonotype was defined by an identical inferred V gene, J gene, and CDR3 amino acid sequence. The percentage overlap between two repertoires was calculated by dividing the number of shared unique clonotypes by the size of the smaller repertoire. Repertoire richness was assessed with RTK rarefaction, the Chao1 estimator, and Recon v2.1 estimates of unobserved clonotypes. TCRdb retrieved this table from immuneACCESS and kept in-frame rearrangements only. Not all clones are present; in checked studies, unresolved V genes account for under half, and no reason is known for the remainder. The V and J calls and clone size were taken over from that table, and D and trimming were inferred from the DNA. Present in this sample are about half a million clones, more than 70% of which were seen just once. Approximately 12% of the sample is in the top ten clones.

The full study reports these points: Because the study included a small number of donors, the genetic and exposure-history diversity represented was limited. Sampling was restricted to blood, and TCR repertoires in tissues likely differ from the TCR repertoires found in blood. Based on pairwise subsampling, the degree of clonotype sharing among donors was expected to be affected by sequencing depth.

This TCR derives from a woman aged 40 to 55 in good health. Some clones in this sample may be carry-over from other donors' samples. Material for sequencing was PBMCs.

The CDR3 corresponds to CASSGRTGTEAFF. In nucleotides, the sequence is TGTGCCAGCAGTGGTCGGACAGGGACTGAAGCTTTCTTT. The rearranged chain carries TRBV6-5 and TRBJ1-1; TRBD1 fits 8 bases in the junction. Here V drops 5 bases and J drops 5 bases, and the junction holds 4 bases not matched to any gene. Including the terminal cysteine and phenylalanine, the CDR3 comprises 13 residues. The kept DNA is CDR3 alone, 39 bases in frame from the first base. CDR1 and CDR2 were assigned from the germline V gene as MNHEY and SVGAGI.